This T cell receptor beta chain is drawn from a study of T cell responses to AZD1222 COVID-19 vaccine. Overall study findings and caveats: Two doses of AZD1222 preceded a rise in Spike-specific TCR breadth and depth. Reportedly, nearly half the spike-specific TCRs target unmutated variant regions. Clonal diversity may have been underestimated in mostly white British donors. Spike-wide vaccine-associated CD4 TCRs dominated at 160-218 and 743-854.

To note about this clone: Its cognate antigen is unknown.

Germline V gene lookup returns CDR1 SGDLS and CDR2 YYNGEE. The CDR3 totals 11 residues. Trimming shortened V by 2 bases and J by 5 bases, and 2 bases separated the two germline ends. The assay was immunoSEQ multiplex PCR, and TCRdb's table has in-frame clones only and misses some. The table has 95,000 to 100,000 clones, 85% to 90% seen once; the top ten hold about 16%. This receptor was identified in an adult who received the AZD1222 COVID-19 vaccine. The sample consisted of peripheral blood, taken 28 days after the second AZD1222 dose. The chain joins TRBV9 to TRBJ2-1; D remains ambiguous. This chain's CDR3 is CASSVNNEQFF. The DNA for the CDR3 is TGTGCCAGCAGCGTCAACAATGAGCAGTTCTTC.